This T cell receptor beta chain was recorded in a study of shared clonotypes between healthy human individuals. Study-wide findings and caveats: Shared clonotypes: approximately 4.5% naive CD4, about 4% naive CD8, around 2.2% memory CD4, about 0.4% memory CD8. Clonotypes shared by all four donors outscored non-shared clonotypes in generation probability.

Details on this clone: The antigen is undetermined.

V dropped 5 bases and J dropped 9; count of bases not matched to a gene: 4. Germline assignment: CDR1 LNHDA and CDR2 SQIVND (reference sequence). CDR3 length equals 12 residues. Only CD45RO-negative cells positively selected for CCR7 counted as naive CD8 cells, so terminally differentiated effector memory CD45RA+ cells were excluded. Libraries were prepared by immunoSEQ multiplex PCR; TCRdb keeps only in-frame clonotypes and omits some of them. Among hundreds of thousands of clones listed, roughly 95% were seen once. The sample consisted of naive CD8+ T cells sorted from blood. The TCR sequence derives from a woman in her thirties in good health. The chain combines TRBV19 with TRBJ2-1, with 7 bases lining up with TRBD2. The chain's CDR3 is CASSWASGEQFF. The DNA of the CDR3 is TGTGCCAGTAGTTGGGCTAGCGGTGAGCAGTTCTTC.